These 31 T cell receptor beta chains share one sample of origin, sequenced in a study of shared clonotypes between healthy human individuals. Assay: immunoSEQ multiplex PCR; the TCRdb copy retains only in-frame clones and omits some. Of 700,000 or so clones listed, less than 80% are singletons. Sequenced sample: memory CD4+ T cells sorted from blood. This sample's subset: CD45RA-negative fraction. The receptors stem from a woman aged 25-40 years in good health.

V and J are TRBV4-2 and TRBJ1-4, with D possibly being TRBD1 (6 bases). The germline CDR1 and CDR2 sequences are LGHNA and YNFKEQ. The germline V and J ends were trimmed by 0 bases and 8 bases, with 16 bases remaining between them. The CDR3 is 16 residues long. The CDR3 protein is CASSQDVRGVGEKLFF. The CDR3 DNA sequence: TGTGCCAGCAGCCAAGATGTCAGGGGAGTAGGGGAAAAACTGTTTTTT.

This clone was recorded many times. In DNA form, the CDR3 reads TGCGCCAGCGGAAGGGACACAGACACCGGGGAGCTGTTTTTT. The encoded protein is CASGRDTDTGELFF. The chain carries TRBV5-1 and TRBJ2-2, with D maybe TRBD1 (6 bases). This CDR3 has 14 amino acids. Deletions cut 7 bases from V and 3 bases from J, with 13 bases between. Germline CDR1 SGHRS, CDR2 YFSETQ.

This clone was seen a handful of times. The chain is built from TRBV2 and TRBJ2-1; 7 nucleotides match TRBD2. The V gene end was trimmed by 7 bases and the J gene end by 6 bases; junction bases not matched to a gene: 6. Germline values: CDR1 SNHLY, CDR2 FYNNEI. This CDR3 comprises 13 residues. CDR3 in amino acids: CASTREGSNEQFF. CDR3 in DNA: TGTGCCAGCACGAGGGAGGGGTCCAATGAGCAGTTCTTC.

This chain links TRBV5-1 with TRBJ2-7; 7 bases align to TRBD1. J gave up 3 bases and V 3 bases, and 9 bases lay outside the gene matches. The CDR3 runs to 15 residues. Germline-derived CDR1 and CDR2 are SGHRS and YFSETQ. CDR3 loop: CASSSNTWDSYEQYF. CDR3 sequence (DNA): TGCGCCAGCAGCTCCAACACATGGGACAGCTACGAGCAGTACTTC.

The rearrangement uses TRBV18 and TRBJ2-1; TRBD2 matches at 11 bases. The CDR3 runs 16 residues. The germline CDR1 and CDR2 sequences are KGHSH and LQKENI. V lost 6 bases and J lost 4; bases outside the gene matches: 8. The CDR3 DNA reads TGTGCCAGCTCCGCGACTAGCGGGATGGTTTACAATGAGCAGTTCTTC. Amino acids: CASSATSGMVYNEQFF.

This chain joins TRBV7-2 and TRBJ2-2; D is uncertain. Germline V gives CDR1 SGHTA, CDR2 FQGNSA. V lost 5 bases, J lost 4 bases, and 11 bases lay in between. This CDR3 has 14 amino acids. The CDR3 DNA follows: TGTGCCAGCAGCGCAGAACCCAGCACCGGGGAGCTGTTTTTT. Protein: CASSAEPSTGELFF.

CDR3 sequence reads: CASSSFGTGNTEAFF. The CDR3 DNA sequence: TGCGCCAGCAGCTCTTTCGGGACAGGGAACACTGAAGCTTTCTTT. The chain uses TRBV5-1 and TRBJ1-1; 8 bases line up with TRBD1. The CDR3 loop spans 15 amino acids. V was pared by 3 bases and J by 1 base, with 5 bases of the junction left unmatched. Per germline, CDR1 SGHRS and CDR2 YFSETQ. Based on the CDR3 plus reference TRBV5-1 and TRBJ1-1, the full variable domain is KAGVTQTPRYLIKTRGQQVTLSCSPISGHRSVSWYQQTPGQGLQFLFEYFSETQRNKGNFPGRFSGRQFSNSRSEMNVSTLELGDSALYLCASSSFGTGNTEAFFGQGTRLTVV.

The genes are TRBV27 and TRBJ2-7; 7 bases match TRBD1. Germline CDR1 reads MNHEY; CDR2 reads SMNVEV (reference sequence). There are 16 residues in the CDR3. V was pared by 5 bases and J by 7 bases, with 17 bases of the junction left unmatched. CDR3 in amino acids: CASSPWQGVGIREQYF. In DNA form, the CDR3 reads TGTGCCAGCAGTCCCTGGCAGGGGGTAGGGATAAGGGAGCAGTACTTC.

The chain combines TRBV25-1 with TRBJ2-7; D perhaps matches TRBD1 (6 bases). V was cut by 2 bases and J by 3 bases, with 17 bases left in between. CDR1 and CDR2 from the germline V gene are MGHDK and SYGVNS. The CDR3 totals 16 residues. The DNA of the CDR3 is TGTGCCAGCAGTGAAATTGTAACAGGGAGACTCTACGAGCAGTACTTC. It translates to CASSEIVTGRLYEQYF.

The V call is TRBV6-5, the J call TRBJ2-7; D unclear. The CDR3 loop spans 14 amino acids. V was cut by 5 bases and J by 2 bases, with 13 bases left in between. CDR1 is MNHEY and CDR2 is SVGAGI in the germline V gene. For the CDR3, the DNA is TGTGCCAGCAGTAATTCAGGCTGGCCCTACGAGCAGTACTTC. Residues: CASSNSGWPYEQYF.

This clone was seen a handful of times. The chain is built from TRBV7-8 and TRBJ1-1; D is unresolved. Trimming shortened V by 0 bases and J by 1 base, and 9 bases separated the two germline ends. The CDR3 spans 15 residues. Per the germline V gene, CDR1 is SGHVS and CDR2 is FQNEAQ. CDR3 in amino acids: CASSLARWGNTEAFF. DNA for the CDR3: TGTGCCAGCAGCTTAGCGCGATGGGGGAACACTGAAGCTTTCTTT.

This clone was seen at least ten times. V is TRBV7-8 and J is TRBJ2-7, with 12 nucleotides matching TRBD2. Trimming removed 5 bases from V and 6 bases from J; junction bases left unmatched: 8. The CDR3 covers 15 residues. Germline V lookup: CDR1 SGHVS, CDR2 FQNEAQ. CDR3 sequence reads: CASSRRLAGAAEQYF. In DNA form, the CDR3 reads TGTGCCAGCAGCCGACGACTAGCGGGAGCAGCCGAGCAGTACTTC. The whole variable domain, remainder taken from reference TRBV7-8 and TRBJ2-7, is GAGVSQSPRYKVAKRGQDVALRCDPISGHVSLFWYQQALGQGPEFLTYFQNEAQLDKSGLPSDRFFAERPEGSVSTLKIQRTQQEDSAVYLCASSRRLAGAAEQYFGPGTRLTVT.

The J gene is TRBJ2-3, the V gene TRBV27, with 7 nucleotides matching TRBD1. Germline CDR1 reads MNHEY; CDR2 reads SMNVEV (reference sequence). Unmatched junction bases numbered 9, after V lost 3 bases and J lost 0 bases. CDR3 length: 17 amino acids. CDR3: CASSFGTAITSTDTQYF. The CDR3 DNA follows: TGTGCCAGCAGTTTCGGGACAGCCATAACTAGCACAGATACGCAGTATTTT.

This chain connects TRBV7-9 to TRBJ2-1, with 11 bases fitting TRBD2. V was clipped by 1 base and J by 6 bases; unmatched bases: 11. Germline lookup yields CDR1 SEHNR and CDR2 FQNEAQ (reference sequence). This CDR3 is 18 amino acids long. The CDR3 reads CASSLVATSGVLGNEQFF. Written as DNA, the CDR3 is TGTGCCAGCAGCTTAGTCGCGACTAGCGGGGTTTTGGGCAATGAGCAGTTCTTC.

The rearrangement uses TRBV19 and TRBJ2-3; possible D gene TRBD2, 5 bases. Germline V gene data show CDR1 as LNHDA and CDR2 as SQIVND (reference sequence). The V gene lost 5 bases and the J gene lost 3 bases, with 15 bases spanning the gap. This CDR3 has 15 amino acids. CDR3 sequence: CASSVSRGFTDTQYF. As DNA, the CDR3 is TGTGCCAGTAGTGTATCACGGGGATTTACAGATACGCAGTATTTT.

DNA of the CDR3: TGTGCCAGCACTGGTAACAATGAGCAGTTCTTC. It is translated as CASTGNNEQFF. The chain is built from TRBV28 and TRBJ2-1; no clear D gene. Germline V gene lookup returns CDR1 MDHEN and CDR2 SYDVKM. The CDR3 is 11 residues long. The V and J ends lost 7 bases and 5 bases respectively, with 6 bases between them.

The chain recombines TRBV18 with TRBJ2-7, with D perhaps assigned TRBD1 or TRBD2 (5 bases each). The V end was cut by 6 bases, the J end by 2 bases, with 11 bases between. The CDR3 contains 13 residues. CDR1 and CDR2 from the germline V gene are KGHSH and LQKENI. The CDR3 DNA is TGTGCCAGCTCCGGGACGGACACCTACGAGCAGTACTTC. Its translation: CASSGTDTYEQYF.

The rearrangement links TRBV7-7 to TRBJ1-1; the D gene is possibly TRBD1 (5 bases). The CDR3 is 13 amino acids. V was clipped by 5 bases and J by 6 bases, with 13 bases between them. Germline CDR1 and CDR2: SSHAT and FNYEAQ (reference sequence). CDR3 amino acids: CASSTSRGAEAFF. In nucleotides, the CDR3 is TGTGCCAGCAGCACCTCCCGGGGGGCTGAAGCTTTCTTT.

The gene calls are TRBV19 and TRBJ2-7; D unresolved. V was shortened by 5 bases and J by 7 bases, with 12 bases between the two germline ends. The CDR3 sequence is 12 residues long. Germline values: CDR1 LNHDA, CDR2 SQIVND (reference sequence). As DNA, the CDR3 is TGTGCCAGTAGTGGACCGTCGGAAGAGCAGTACTTC. Translated: CASSGPSEEQYF.

The chain joins TRBV28 to TRBJ2-5; D is unclear. V lost 6 bases and J lost 5, with 10 bases in between. The CDR3 consists of 12 residues. Germline V gene lookup returns CDR1 MDHEN and CDR2 SYDVKM. CDR3 loop: CASSSPFETQYF. In DNA, the CDR3 is TGTGCCAGCAGCTCCCCATTTGAGACCCAGTACTTC.

The chain links TRBV6-1 to TRBJ2-3; D is undetermined. The CDR3 covers 15 residues. Germline V gene sequence: CDR1 MNHNS, CDR2 SASEGT. Trimming stripped 4 bases from V and 0 bases from J, with 11 bases between. The CDR3 nucleotides read TGTGCCAGCAGTGCGCCACCAATAAGCACAGATACGCAGTATTTT. Protein product: CASSAPPISTDTQYF.

The V gene is TRBV7-6, the J gene TRBJ2-7; 13 nucleotides align to TRBD2. This CDR3 comprises 15 residues. The V segment lost 8 bases and the J segment 7 bases; nucleotides outside the gene matches: 11. Germline loops: CDR1 SGHVS, CDR2 FNYEAQ. The CDR3 loop is CASQQTSGRAREQYF. In nucleotides, the CDR3 is TGTGCCAGCCAACAAACTAGCGGGAGGGCCCGAGAGCAGTACTTC.

This clone was counted only a few times. This chain connects TRBV18 to TRBJ2-2; D not resolved. This CDR3 contains 15 residues. V was trimmed by 0 bases and J by 1 base, leaving 6 bases between them. The germline CDR1 and CDR2 sequences are KGHSH and LQKENI. As DNA, the CDR3 is TGTGCCAGCTCACCACCGCGGCAGAACACCGGGGAGCTGTTTTTT. The encoded protein is CASSPPRQNTGELFF.

This rearrangement joins TRBV19 to TRBJ2-6; weak D call: TRBD1 (6 bases). The length of the CDR3 is 19 residues. Germline CDR1 reads LNHDA; CDR2 reads SQIVND (reference sequence). Trimming left V 6 bases short and J 0 bases short, with 21 bases between. The CDR3 here is CASRPSLGALHSGANVLTF. CDR3 sequence (DNA): TGTGCCAGTAGACCCAGTTTGGGGGCGTTACACTCTGGGGCCAACGTCCTGACTTTC.

The chain couples TRBV11-2 to TRBJ2-7, with D unresolved. Trimming took off 3 bases at V and 3 bases at J, with 12 bases between the two ends. Germline CDR1 and CDR2: SGHAT and FQNNGV. This CDR3 spans 14 amino acids. The CDR3 loop reads CASSLENVNYEQYF. DNA of the CDR3: TGTGCCAGCAGCTTGGAAAACGTCAACTACGAGCAGTACTTC.

The chain has TRBV2 and TRBJ2-3; possible D gene TRBD2, 6 bases. The CDR3 spans 15 residues. Germline V gene sequence: CDR1 SNHLY, CDR2 FYNNEI. Trimming shortened V by 1 base and J by 5 bases, and 13 bases separated the two germline ends. In nucleotides, the CDR3 is TGTGCCAGCAGTGAAGACCGACTGCGGGGAGATACGCAGTATTTT. This translates into CASSEDRLRGDTQYF.

This clone was counted a few times. The chain joins TRBV7-9 to TRBJ2-3, with a tentative D call TRBD1 (6 bases). The V end was cut by 5 bases, the J end by 0 bases, with 15 bases between. Germline V gives CDR1 SEHNR, CDR2 FQNEAQ (reference sequence). This CDR3 is 16 amino acids long. The CDR3 nucleotides read TGTGCCAGCAGCCAAGCAGGGGTACTTAGCACAGATACGCAGTATTTT. This gives the protein CASSQAGVLSTDTQYF. The full variable domain, rest sourced from reference TRBV7-9 and TRBJ2-3, is DTGVSQNPRHKITKRGQNVTFRCDPISEHNRLYWYRQTLGQGPEFLTYFQNEAQLEKSRLLSDRFSAERPKGSFSTLEIQRTEQGDSAMYLCASSQAGVLSTDTQYFGPGTRLTVL.

V gene TRBV18 combines with J gene TRBJ1-1; tentative D call: TRBD1 (5 bases). V was cut by 6 bases and J by 4 bases, with 15 bases left in between. The CDR3 has 14 residues. From germline, CDR1 is KGHSH and CDR2 LQKENI. CDR3 amino acids: CASSPTGTRTEAFF. The CDR3 nucleotides read TGTGCCAGCTCGCCAACCGGGACTCGCACTGAAGCTTTCTTT.

This clone was observed a handful of times. V gene TRBV20-1 combines with J gene TRBJ2-5, with D possibly matching TRBD2 (5 bases). From germline, CDR1 is DFQATT and CDR2 SNEGSKA (reference sequence). The V end was cut by 1 base, the J end by 7 bases, with 7 bases between. The CDR3 totals 11 residues. The CDR3 DNA reads TGCAGTGCTAGAGGAGGGCGGACCCAGTACTTC. It translates to CSARGGRTQYF.

This rearrangement joins TRBV6-6 to TRBJ2-7; D remains unclear. In germline, CDR1 is MNHNY, CDR2 SVGAGI (reference sequence). Trimming took off 5 bases at V and 1 base at J, with 12 bases between the two ends. The CDR3 contains 14 residues. CDR3 coding DNA: TGTGCCAGCAGTGGTCAGCTGGGTTCCTACGAGCAGTACTTC. It yields the protein CASSGQLGSYEQYF.

The chain uses TRBV18 and TRBJ1-1, with 8 bases that match TRBD1. With 3 bases clipped from V and 10 bases from J, the junction kept 22 bases outside the gene matches. Germline V CDR1 and CDR2: KGHSH, LQKENI. This CDR3 is built from 18 residues. The CDR3 DNA sequence: TGTGCCAGCTCACCTACAGACCAAAACTCTTGGACAGGGTCGAGAGCTTTCTTT. Protein: CASSPTDQNSWTGSRAFF.